Detailed here is one T cell receptor beta chain. The assay was immunoSEQ multiplex PCR, and TCRdb's table has in-frame clones only and misses some. The sample yields 650,000 to 950,000 clones, approximately 85% seen once. The data belong to a study of shared T cell receptors in the human thymus. Trimming removed 0 bases at V and 6 bases at J, with 11 bases between. Germline CDR1 LNHNV, CDR2 YYDKDF (reference sequence). CDR3 length: 14 amino acids. These data were likewise used in another study, on human thymus T cells. That study adds: During corrective heart surgery, resections were taken, and the thymus tissue came from them. Among thymic and blood repertoires, usage of V and J genes appeared biased. Related work found strong thymic repertoire overlap between unrelated individuals.

This receptor was identified in a girl less than two years old with a congenital heart defect. The sequencing input was thymocytes. The V call is TRBV15, the J call TRBJ1-2; TRBD1 might be the D (6 bases). CDR3 sequence reads: CATSRDLRGNGYTF. The CDR3 nucleotides are TGTGCCACCAGCAGAGATTTGAGGGGGAATGGCTACACCTTC.